This TCR beta chain is from a study of control samples from healthy donors and cancer patients. Sequenced by immunoSEQ multiplex PCR; TCRdb stores in-frame clones only, minus some. Among over 150,000 clones listed, roughly 95% were seen once. Material for sequencing was blood. This clonotype originated in a woman aged 25 to 39 in good health.

CDR3 nucleotide sequence: TGTGCCAGGGGGACAGGCGGCGAAAAACTGTTTTTT. Translating it yields CARGTGGEKLFF. The V and J genes are TRBV21-1 and TRBJ1-4; TRBD1 is taken as the D call from the table, unchecked against the DNA. TRBV21-1 is recorded as a pseudogene. The CDR3 is 12 amino acids.